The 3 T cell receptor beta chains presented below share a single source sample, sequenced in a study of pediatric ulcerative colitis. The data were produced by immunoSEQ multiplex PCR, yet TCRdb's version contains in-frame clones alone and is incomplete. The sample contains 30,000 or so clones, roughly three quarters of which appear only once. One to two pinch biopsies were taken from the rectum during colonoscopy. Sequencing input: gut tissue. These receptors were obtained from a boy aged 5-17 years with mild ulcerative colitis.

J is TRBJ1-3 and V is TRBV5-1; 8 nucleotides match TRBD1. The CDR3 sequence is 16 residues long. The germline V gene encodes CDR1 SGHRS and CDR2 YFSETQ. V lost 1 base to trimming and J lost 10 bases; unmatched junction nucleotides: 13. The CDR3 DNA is TGCGCCAGCAGCTTGTTGCAGGGGGCCCCTTCGGGGACCATATATTTT. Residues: CASSLLQGAPSGTIYF.

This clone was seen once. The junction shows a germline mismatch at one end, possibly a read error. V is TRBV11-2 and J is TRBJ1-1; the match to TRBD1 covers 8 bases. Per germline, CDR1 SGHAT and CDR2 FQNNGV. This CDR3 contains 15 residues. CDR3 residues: CASSSIQGGNIEAFF. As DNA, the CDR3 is TGTGCCAGCAGCTCAATACAGGGGGGCAACATTGAAGCTTTCTTT.

In DNA, the CDR3 is TGCGCCAGCAGCCCACTGACAGGGTACACCGGGGAGCTGTTTTTT. This codes for CASSPLTGYTGELFF. The chain employs TRBV5-1 and TRBJ2-2; 7 bases agree with TRBD1. Germline lookup yields CDR1 SGHRS and CDR2 YFSETQ. Unmatched junction bases numbered 6, after V lost 4 bases and J lost 3 bases. The CDR3 has 15 residues.